This TCR beta chain was sequenced during a study of blood T cell repertoires in COVID-19. The V gene lost 10 bases and the J gene lost 5 bases, with 14 bases spanning the gap. The CDR3 has 13 residues. The germline CDR1 and CDR2 sequences are LNHDA and SQIVND (reference sequence). In the study's own analysis: Estimated nucleated cell counts came from reference gene primer amplification. TCRdb's table, derived via immunoSEQ multiplex PCR, lists solely in-frame clones and lacks some. V and J calls and clone size come straight from that table; D and trimming were deduced from the DNA. The sample lists more than 150,000 clones, roughly 90% occurring once. The participants were between roughly 18 and 89 years old and came from under 25 US areas. Participant-reported clinical history was the basis for cohort assignment.

This chain joins TRBV19 and TRBJ2-2; D possibly corresponds to TRBD2 (5 bases). This TCR was recovered from a woman between 25 and 40 years old who had recovered from COVID-19. Material for sequencing was PBMCs or T cells enriched from blood (not recorded which). The CDR3 bases are TGTGCCATCATGAGGGAGTTAACCGGGGAGCTGTTTTTT. Translation: CAIMRELTGELFF.